The sequence of this T cell receptor beta chain was determined in a study of blood T cell repertoires in COVID-19. Study-level information: Italy, Spain and the United States were the sources of the convalescent and acute COVID-19 samples. In each case, the material was cDNA or gDNA derived from T cells, B-cell-depleted T cells, or PBMCs.

The assay was immunoSEQ multiplex PCR, and TCRdb's table has in-frame clones only and misses some. The table shows tens of thousands of clones, with roughly 83% occurring only once. The CDR3 sequence is 13 residues long. V was pared by 5 bases and J by 5 bases, with 2 bases of the junction left unmatched. The germline V gene encodes CDR1 SGHTA and CDR2 FQGNSA. Sequencing input: peripheral blood. The sequence was collected from a human donor in a cohort sampled during active COVID-19. The V call is TRBV7-2, the J call TRBJ1-1; TRBD1 aligns across 10 bases. CDR3 bases: TGTGCCAGCAGCACGGACAGGGGGACTGAAGCTTTCTTT. As protein: CASSTDRGTEAFF.